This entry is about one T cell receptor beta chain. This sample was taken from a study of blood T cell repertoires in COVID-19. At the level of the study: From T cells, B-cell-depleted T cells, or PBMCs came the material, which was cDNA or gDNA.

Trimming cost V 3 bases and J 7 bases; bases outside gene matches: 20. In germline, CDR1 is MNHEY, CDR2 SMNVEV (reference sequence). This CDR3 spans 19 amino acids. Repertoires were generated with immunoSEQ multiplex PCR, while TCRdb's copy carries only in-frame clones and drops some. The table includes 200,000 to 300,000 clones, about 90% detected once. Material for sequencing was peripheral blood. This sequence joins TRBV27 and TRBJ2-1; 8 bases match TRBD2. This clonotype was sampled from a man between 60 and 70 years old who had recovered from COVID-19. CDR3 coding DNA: TGTGCCAGCAGTTTTGGGCTTAGCGGGGAGTGGGGGGGATGGAATGAGCAGTTCTTC. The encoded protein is CASSFGLSGEWGGWNEQFF.